This is a list of T cell receptor beta chains from one sample in a study of CD8 T cells in ankylosing spondylitis. In TCRdb, the 5' RACE reads were re-called with MiXCR into one record per CDR3 protein. This table has 750,000 to 850,000 distinct CDR3 sequences, roughly 10% appearing once. Sequenced sample: blood, either unsorted or a sorted T cell fraction (not recorded which). The receptors here all came from a male donor with ankylosing spondylitis. CDR3s leave out the opening cysteine and the closing phenylalanine or tryptophan. D genes are given only for firm matches.

d_call: TRBD1
v_call: TRBV20-1
cdr3_aa: SARPRTGLETQY

d_call: .
v_call: TRBV15
cdr3_aa: ATSEGGRYEQY

d_call: TRBD2
v_call: TRBV27
cdr3_aa: ASSLLAGAFSYNEQF

d_call: .
v_call: TRBV5-1
cdr3_aa: ASRQGGTNTEAF

d_call: TRBD2
v_call: TRBV7-9
cdr3_aa: ASSLELAVSYEQY

d_call: TRBD2
v_call: TRBV20-1
cdr3_aa: SARFSGSFYEQY

d_call: .
v_call: TRBV15
cdr3_aa: ATSRDRAGRHNSPLH

d_call: TRBD1
v_call: TRBV5-1
cdr3_aa: ASSSPDRENSPLH

d_call: TRBD2
v_call: TRBV29-1
cdr3_aa: SVEDGVSGMSYNEQF

d_call: .
v_call: TRBV30
cdr3_aa: AWNPGSRGVEQY

d_call: .
v_call: TRBV10-2
cdr3_aa: ASSRVGESTEAF

d_call: .
v_call: TRBV10-2
cdr3_aa: ASSAGSNTEAF

d_call: TRBD1
v_call: TRBV29-1
cdr3_aa: SVGWGTGNAEQY

d_call: .
v_call: TRBV20-1
cdr3_aa: SATDSGETQY

d_call: .
v_call: TRBV20-1
cdr3_aa: SAWTSSGNQPQH

d_call: TRBD2
v_call: TRBV5-1
cdr3_aa: ASSLDPGGDGETQY

d_call: .
v_call: TRBV9
cdr3_aa: ASSVAAGDTQY

d_call: .
v_call: TRBV9
cdr3_aa: ASSLSGPFYGYT

d_call: TRBD2
v_call: TRBV20-1
cdr3_aa: SEMTRGSGGTDTQY

d_call: .
v_call: TRBV27
cdr3_aa: ASKTGWNEKLF

d_call: .
v_call: TRBV28
cdr3_aa: ASEGDYTDTQY

d_call: .
v_call: TRBV20-1
cdr3_aa: SASLSTGLLGYT

d_call: .
v_call: TRBV11-1
cdr3_aa: ASSRTDRFQETQY

d_call: .
v_call: TRBV25-1
cdr3_aa: ATQGQPYGYT

d_call: .
v_call: TRBV7-9
cdr3_aa: ASSIGQTRNEKLF

d_call: .
v_call: TRBV12-3/TRBV12-4
cdr3_aa: ASSLASFGFKNIQY

d_call: .
v_call: TRBV4-3
cdr3_aa: ASSQDSRATYNEQF

d_call: TRBD1
v_call: TRBV18
cdr3_aa: ASSPPGQGKNEQF

d_call: TRBD2
v_call: TRBV7-2
cdr3_aa: ASSLAGGVGGELF

d_call: TRBD2
v_call: TRBV29-1
cdr3_aa: SVEGTSSNTGELF

d_call: .
v_call: TRBV20-1
cdr3_aa: SCHGGGETQY

d_call: .
v_call: TRBV12-3/TRBV12-4
cdr3_aa: ASSFLLGGMSSSEQF

d_call: TRBD2
v_call: TRBV2
cdr3_aa: ASGTSGNTGELF

d_call: TRBD1
v_call: TRBV20-1
cdr3_aa: SARDSGTGTNEQY

d_call: TRBD2
v_call: TRBV20-1
cdr3_aa: SAGRGGYNEQF

d_call: .
v_call: TRBV12-3/TRBV12-4
cdr3_aa: ASSLGRPEQY